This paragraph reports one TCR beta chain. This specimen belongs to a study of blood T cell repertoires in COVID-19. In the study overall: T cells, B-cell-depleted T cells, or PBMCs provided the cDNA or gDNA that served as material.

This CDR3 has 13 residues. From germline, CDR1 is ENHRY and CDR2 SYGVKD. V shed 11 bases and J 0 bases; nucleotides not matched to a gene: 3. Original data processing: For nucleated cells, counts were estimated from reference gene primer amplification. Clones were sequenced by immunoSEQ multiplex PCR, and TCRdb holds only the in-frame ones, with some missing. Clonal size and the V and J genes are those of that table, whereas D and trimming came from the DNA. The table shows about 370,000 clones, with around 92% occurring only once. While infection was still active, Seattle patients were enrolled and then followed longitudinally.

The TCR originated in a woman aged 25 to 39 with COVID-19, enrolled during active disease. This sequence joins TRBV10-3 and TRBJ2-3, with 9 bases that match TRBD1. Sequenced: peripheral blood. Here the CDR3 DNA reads TGTGCCGGAGGACAGGGGAGCACAGATACGCAGTATTTT. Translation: CAGGQGSTDTQYF.